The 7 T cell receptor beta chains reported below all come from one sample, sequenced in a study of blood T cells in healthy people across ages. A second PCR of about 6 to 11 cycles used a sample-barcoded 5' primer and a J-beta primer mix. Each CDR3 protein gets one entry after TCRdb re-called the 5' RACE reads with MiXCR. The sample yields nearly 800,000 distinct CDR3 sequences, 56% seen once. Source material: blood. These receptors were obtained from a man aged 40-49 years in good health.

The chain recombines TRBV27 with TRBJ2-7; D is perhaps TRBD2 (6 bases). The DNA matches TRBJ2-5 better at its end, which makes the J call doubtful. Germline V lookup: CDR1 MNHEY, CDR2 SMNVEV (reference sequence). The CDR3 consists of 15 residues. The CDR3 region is CASATAGSFWETQYF. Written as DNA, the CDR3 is TGTGCCAGCGCGACTGCGGGGAGCTTTTGGGAGACCCAGTACTTC.

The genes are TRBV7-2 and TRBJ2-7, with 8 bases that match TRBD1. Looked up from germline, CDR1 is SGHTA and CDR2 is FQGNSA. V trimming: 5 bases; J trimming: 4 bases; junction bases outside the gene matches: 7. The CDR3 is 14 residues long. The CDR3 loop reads CASSPPDREYEQYF. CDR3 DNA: TGTGCCAGCAGCCCCCCGGACAGGGAGTACGAGCAGTACTTC.

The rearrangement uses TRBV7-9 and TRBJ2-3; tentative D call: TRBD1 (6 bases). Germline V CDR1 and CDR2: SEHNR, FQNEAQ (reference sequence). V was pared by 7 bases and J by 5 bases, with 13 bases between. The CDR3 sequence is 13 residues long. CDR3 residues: CASNRQERDTQYF. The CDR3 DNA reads TGTGCCAGCAACCGACAGGAGAGAGATACGCAGTATTTT.

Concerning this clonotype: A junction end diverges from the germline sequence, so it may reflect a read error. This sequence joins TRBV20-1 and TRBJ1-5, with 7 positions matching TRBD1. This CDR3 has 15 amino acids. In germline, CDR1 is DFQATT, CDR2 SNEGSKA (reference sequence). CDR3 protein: CSAVTGYRGNQPEHF. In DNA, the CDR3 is TGCAGTGCTGTGACAGGGTATCGGGGCAATCAGCCCGAGCATTTT.

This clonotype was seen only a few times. CDR3 amino acids: CSARDFSPASSRGLSSYNEQFF. In nucleotides, the CDR3 is TGCAGTGCTAGAGATTTCTCTCCCGCTAGCTCCAGGGGGCTAAGCTCCTACAATGAGCAGTTCTTC. This sequence joins TRBV20-1 and TRBJ2-1, with 8 bases fitting TRBD1. J was trimmed by 0 bases and V by 0 bases; bases with no gene match: 22. The CDR3 runs to 22 residues. Germline CDR1 reads DFQATT; CDR2 reads SNEGSKA (reference sequence).

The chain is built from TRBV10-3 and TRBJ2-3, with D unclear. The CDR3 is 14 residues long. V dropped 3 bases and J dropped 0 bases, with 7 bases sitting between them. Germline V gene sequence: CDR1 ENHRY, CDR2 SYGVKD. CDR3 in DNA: TGTGCCATCAGTGACTCCACTAGCACAGATACGCAGTATTTT. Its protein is CAISDSTSTDTQYF.

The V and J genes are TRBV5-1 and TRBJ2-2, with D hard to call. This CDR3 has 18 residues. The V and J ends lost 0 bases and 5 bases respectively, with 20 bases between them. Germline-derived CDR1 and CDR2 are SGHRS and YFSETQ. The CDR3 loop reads CASSLEGRGTIVTGELFF. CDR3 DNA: TGCGCCAGCAGCTTGGAGGGTCGTGGAACAATTGTGACCGGGGAGCTGTTTTTT.